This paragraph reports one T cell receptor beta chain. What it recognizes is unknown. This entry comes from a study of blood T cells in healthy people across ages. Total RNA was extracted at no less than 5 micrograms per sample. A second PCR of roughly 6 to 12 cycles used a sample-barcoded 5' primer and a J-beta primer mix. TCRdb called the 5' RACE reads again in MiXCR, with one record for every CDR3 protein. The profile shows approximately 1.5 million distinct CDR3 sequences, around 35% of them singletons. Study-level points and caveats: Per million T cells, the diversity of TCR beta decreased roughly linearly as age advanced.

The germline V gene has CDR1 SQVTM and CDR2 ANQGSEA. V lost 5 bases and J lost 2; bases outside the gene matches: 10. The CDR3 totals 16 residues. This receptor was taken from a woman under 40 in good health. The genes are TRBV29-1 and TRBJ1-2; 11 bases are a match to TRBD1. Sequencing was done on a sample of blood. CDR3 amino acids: CSVLMGQGVTNYGYTF. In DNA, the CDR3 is TGCAGCGTTCTAATGGGACAGGGGGTAACGAACTATGGCTACACCTTC.